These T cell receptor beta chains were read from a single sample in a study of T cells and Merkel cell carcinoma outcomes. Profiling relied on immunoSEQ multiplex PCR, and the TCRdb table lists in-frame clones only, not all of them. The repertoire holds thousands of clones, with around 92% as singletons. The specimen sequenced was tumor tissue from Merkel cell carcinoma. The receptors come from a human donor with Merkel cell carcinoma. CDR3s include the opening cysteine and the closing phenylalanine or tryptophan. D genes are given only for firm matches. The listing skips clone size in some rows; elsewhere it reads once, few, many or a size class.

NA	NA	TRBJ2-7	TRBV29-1	CSVPPRWAGESYEQYF	TGCAGCGTACCCCCCCGTTGGGCAGGGGAGTCCTACGAGCAGTACTTC
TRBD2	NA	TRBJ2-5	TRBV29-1	CSVGTSGRGYPGANF	TGCAGCGTAGGGACTAGCGGGAGAGGTTATCCTGGGGCCAACTTC
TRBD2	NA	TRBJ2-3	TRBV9	CASSVTSGESTDTQYF	TGTGCCAGCAGCGTGACTAGCGGAGAGTCCACAGATACGCAGTATTTT
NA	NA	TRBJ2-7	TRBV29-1	CSVAISYEQYF	TGCAGCGTCGCCATTTCCTACGAGCAATACTTC
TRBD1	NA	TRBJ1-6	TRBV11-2	CASSAAQGANSPLHF	TGTGCCAGCAGCGCCGCACAGGGGGCTAATTCACCCCTCCACTTT
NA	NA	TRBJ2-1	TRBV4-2	CASSQRLLYNEQFF	TGTGCCAGCAGCCAACGTCTTTTGTACAATGAGCAGTTCTTC
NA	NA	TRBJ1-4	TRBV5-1	CASSLDRTNEKLFF	TGCGCCAGCAGCTTGGACCGGACTAATGAAAAACTGTTTTTT
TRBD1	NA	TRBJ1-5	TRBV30	CAWTLGTAGGPQHF	TGTGCCTGGACCCTGGGAACGGCAGGGGGGCCCCAGCATTTT
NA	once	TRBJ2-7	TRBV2	CASSEAKATAWGEQYF	TGTGCCAGCAGTGAAGCCAAGGCTACTGCTTGGGGTGAGCAGTACTTC
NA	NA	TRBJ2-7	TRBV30	CAWSQITLAEQYF	TGTGCCTGGTCTCAGATCACTCTGGCCGAGCAGTACTTC
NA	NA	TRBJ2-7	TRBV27	CASRSSVGGEQYF	TGTGCCAGCAGGTCCAGCGTCGGGGGCGAGCAGTACTTC
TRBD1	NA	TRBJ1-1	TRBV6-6	CASLLTGGTMNTEAFF	TGTGCCAGCCTTTTGACAGGGGGCACAATGAACACTGAAGCTTTCTTT
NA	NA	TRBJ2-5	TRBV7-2	CASSRTGTWETQYF	TGTGCCAGCAGCCGTACCGGGACTTGGGAGACCCAGTACTTC
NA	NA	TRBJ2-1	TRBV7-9	CASSILRQVYNEQFF	TGTGCCAGCAGCATCCTCCGACAAGTATACAATGAGCAGTTCTTC
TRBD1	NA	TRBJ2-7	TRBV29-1	CSVRQGASEQYF	TGCAGCGTTCGCCAGGGGGCGAGCGAGCAGTACTTC
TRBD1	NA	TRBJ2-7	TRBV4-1	CASSRGQGGYEQYF	TGCGCCAGCAGCCGCGGACAGGGGGGTTACGAGCAGTACTTC
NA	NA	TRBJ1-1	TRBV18	CASSPGRGLNTEAFF	TGTGCCAGCTCACCGGGGCGGGGACTTAACACTGAAGCTTTCTTT
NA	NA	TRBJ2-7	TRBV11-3	CASSLGIYGEQYF	TGTGCCAGCAGCTTGGGAATATATGGCGAGCAGTACTTC
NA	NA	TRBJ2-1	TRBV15	CATSPRSRGDEQFF	TGTGCCACCAGCCCCCGGTCGAGGGGCGATGAGCAGTTCTTC
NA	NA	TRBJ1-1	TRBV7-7	CASSLSFDTEAFF	TGTGCCAGCAGCTTAAGCTTTGACACTGAAGCTTTCTTT